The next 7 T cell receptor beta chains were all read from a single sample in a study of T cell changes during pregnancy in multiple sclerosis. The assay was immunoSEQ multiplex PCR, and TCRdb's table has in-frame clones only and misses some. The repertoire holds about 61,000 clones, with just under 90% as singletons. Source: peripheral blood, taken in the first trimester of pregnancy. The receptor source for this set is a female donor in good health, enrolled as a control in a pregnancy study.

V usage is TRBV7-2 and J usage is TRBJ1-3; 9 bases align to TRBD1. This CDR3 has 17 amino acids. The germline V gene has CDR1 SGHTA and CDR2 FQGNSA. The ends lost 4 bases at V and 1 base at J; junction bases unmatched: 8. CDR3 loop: CASSWEQGAGSGNTIYF. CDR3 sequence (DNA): TGTGCCAGCAGCTGGGAACAGGGGGCGGGTTCTGGAAACACCATATATTTT.

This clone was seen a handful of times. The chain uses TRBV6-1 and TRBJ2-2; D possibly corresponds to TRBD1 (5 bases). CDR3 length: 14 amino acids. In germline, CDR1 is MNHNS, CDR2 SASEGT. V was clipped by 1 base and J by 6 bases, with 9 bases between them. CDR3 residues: CASSEEAGPGELFF. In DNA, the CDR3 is TGTGCCAGCAGTGAAGAGGCAGGGCCCGGGGAGCTGTTTTTT.

The CDR3 region has the DNA TGTGCCAGCAGCCAGGAATCTACCTCGGGGGGCACCACAGATACGCAGTATTTT. Translation gives CASSQESTSGGTTDTQYF. The rearrangement links TRBV4-2 to TRBJ2-3; D may be TRBD2 (7 bases). CDR1 and CDR2 (germline): LGHNA, YNFKEQ. The CDR3 has 18 residues. V was pared by 3 bases and J by 2 bases, with 21 bases between.

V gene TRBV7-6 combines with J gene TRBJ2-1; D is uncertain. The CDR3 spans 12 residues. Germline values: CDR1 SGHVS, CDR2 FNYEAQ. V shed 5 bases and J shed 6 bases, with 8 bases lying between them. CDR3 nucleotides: TGTGCCAGCAGCCCCTACCGCAATGAGCAGTTCTTC. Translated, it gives CASSPYRNEQFF.

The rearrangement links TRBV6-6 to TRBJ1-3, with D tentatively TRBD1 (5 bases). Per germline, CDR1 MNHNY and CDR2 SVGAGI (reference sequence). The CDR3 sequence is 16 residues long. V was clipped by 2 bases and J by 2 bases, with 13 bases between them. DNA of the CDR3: TGTGCCAGCAGTTACCCTGCGACAGCCACTGGAAACACCATATATTTT. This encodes CASSYPATATGNTIYF.

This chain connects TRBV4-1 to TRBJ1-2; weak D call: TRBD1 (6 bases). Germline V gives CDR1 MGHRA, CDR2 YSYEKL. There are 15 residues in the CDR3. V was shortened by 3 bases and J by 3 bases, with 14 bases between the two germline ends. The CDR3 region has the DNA TGCGCCAGCAGCCACCCAGGGGCAGTTGACTATGGCTACACCTTC. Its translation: CASSHPGAVDYGYTF.

CDR3 in amino acids: CASSPRQWGTGGNYGYTF. The CDR3 DNA sequence: TGTGCCAGCAGCCCTCGCCAATGGGGGACAGGGGGCAACTATGGCTACACCTTC. The chain carries TRBV7-6 and TRBJ1-2; 12 bases fit TRBD1. The CDR3 is 18 residues long. J gave up 2 bases and V 5 bases, and 12 bases lay outside the gene matches. Germline CDR1 and CDR2: SGHVS and FNYEAQ. Filled out from reference TRBV7-6 and TRBJ1-2, the complete variable domain reads GAGVSQSPRYKVTKRGQDVALRCDPISGHVSLYWYRQALGQGPEFLTYFNYEAQQDKSGLPNDRFSAERPEGSISTLTIQRTEQRDSAMYRCASSPRQWGTGGNYGYTFGSGTRLTVV.